This record looks at one T cell receptor beta chain sequence and its context. The antigen this receptor binds is unknown. Per-nucleotide qualities are absent, and no much larger clonotype sits a single base away. The germline V gene supplies CDR1 LGHNA and CDR2 YSLEER. The CDR3 numbers 13 residues from cysteine through phenylalanine. The kept DNA is CDR3 alone, 39 bases in frame from the first base. V drops 2 bases and J drops 3 bases, leaving 8 bases in between. The cohort comprised 550 to 700 healthy bone marrow donors. All cohort members were sampled while nominally healthy, although unrecorded immune exposures were likely present. The donor was CMV seronegative and belonged to the group of over 300 seronegative cohort members. A peripheral blood sample was collected from each donor, and TCR beta sequencing was performed on peripheral blood mononuclear cells. Genomic DNA extraction from the blood cell samples was performed with the Qiagen DNeasy Blood Extraction Kit.

This sample is drawn from a study of cytomegalovirus exposure and HLA in healthy donors (dated by TCRdb to the late 2010s). In the study overall: An earlier analysis of 587 of the donors reported about 280 Gb of sequence data and 100 million to 120 million unique TCR beta sequences obtained from about 179 million T cells. The number of typed donors differed by locus: roughly 620-630 for A, B, C, DRB1 and DQB1; some 500 for DQA1; approximately 600 for DPA1; and around 470 for DPB1. In an earlier analysis of about 590 of the donors, high-throughput TCR beta sequencing was used to judge whether each TCR beta V gene segment behaved as functional or pseudogenic. A later genetic analysis used genome-wide SNP genotypes for about 65% of the 666 donors, treating that subset as a discovery cohort. The T cell repertoires of several hundred subjects were profiled by immunosequencing and related to cytomegalovirus serostatus. A later analysis re-examined previously published TCR beta repertoires from more than 650 donors and added high-resolution HLA genotyping to investigate patterns of TCR occurrence. Approximately 300 gigabases of sequencing data and approximately 93 million unique TCR sequences were included in an early release covering over 600 HLA-typed donors. About 5 DR-DQ haplotypes were handled as single units for association and clustering, since linkage in the cohort was strong. The aim of the study was to test whether cataloging public T cell receptors could identify signatures of past pathogen exposure. Across some 400 genotyped donors of the cohort, an average of approximately 240,000 unique TCR beta nucleotide sequences per donor were sequenced, and approximately 17% of those sequences were non-productive. A separate validation cohort of 90 to 150 different subjects was used in addition to the roughly 720-subject first cohort. The later analysis used no new phenotypic data to find candidate immune exposures, relying instead on TCR beta sequences and their occurrence across donors. Donor age, sex, ethnicity and CMV serostatus were compiled alongside the repertoire data. The genetic ancestry cluster associated with self-reported Caucasian donors included over 80% of the 300 to 450 genotyped donors. To predict cytomegalovirus infection status, the study combined high-throughput TCR immunosequencing, statistical association of individual TCRs with disease status, and machine learning. All discovery cohort repertoires had been generated on a single sequencing platform. HLA typing included class I and class II loci at four-digit resolution.

To prepare the library, the immunoSEQ multiplex PCR assay was applied. A mixture of 60 forward primers for TCR Vbeta segments and 13 reverse primers for TCR Jbeta segments was used in the multiplex PCR. A multiplex PCR assay on genomic DNA amplified the CDR3 region of rearranged TCR beta genes. The amplified TCR beta libraries were sequenced on the Illumina HiSeq System as 87-base-pair reads. The paper's data handling went like this. Across the 500 to 850 repertoires, a later analysis counted 60 million to 90 million unique TCR beta chains, roughly 11 million of which were shared by at least two donors. To remove PCR and sequencing errors, raw reads were error-corrected and collapsed into unique sequences using a nearest-neighbor algorithm that merged closely related sequences. Alignment of CDR3 sequences to IMGT reference sequences was used to assign V, D and J gene segments. Each retained sequence needed at least a six-nucleotide match to both a V gene segment and a J gene segment. A rearrangement was called productive if the CDR3 had no stop codons and remained in frame with V and J, and every other rearrangement was called non-productive. CDR3 was defined by IMGT convention, running from the second conserved V-encoded cysteine to the conserved J-encoded phenylalanine. In an earlier analysis of around 600 of the donors, sequences lacking an unambiguous match to a single V gene segment were excluded. An earlier analysis of under 750 of the donors called V segments functional above 56.7% productive rearrangements and segregating when the between-donor standard deviation exceeded 5%. A statistical classification framework was built to diagnose cytomegalovirus status from the catalog of TCR beta chain sequences. V and J gene assignment, in a later analysis, came from comparing TCR nucleotide sequences with IMGT/GENE-DB human TR gene sequences. In a later analysis, CDR3 sequences and most-parsimonious VDJ recombination scenarios were assigned using the TCRdist pipeline. In a later analysis, every TCR beta chain was defined by the combination of its CDR3 amino acid sequence and its V-gene family, and reads without a unique V-gene family were dropped. In a later analysis, 500 to 700 highly shared, low-generation-probability nucleotide sequences were removed to address suspected cross-contamination and a sequencing artifact. For each public chain, a later analysis derived a clonal expansion index from normalized ranks of inferred template counts within each repertoire. In a later analysis, generation probabilities were computed using a VDJ recombination model fitted to out-of-frame rearrangements, and the results were checked against IGoR. In a later analysis, hypergeometric tests were used to score TCR-TCR, TCR-HLA and TCR-CMV co-occurrence, with a repertoire-size bias correction applied to TCR pairs. False discovery rates were estimated in a later analysis by permuting HLA or CMV assignments 20 times. In a later analysis, co-occurring TCRs were grouped with DBSCAN, and TCRdist sequence similarity was added when clustering was performed within HLA-allele-positive subsets. Repertoires with fewer than 30,000 or more than 120,000 public chains were left out of co-occurrence clustering, as were about 5 repertoires with anomalous nucleotide sharing. The table comes from immuneACCESS by way of TCRdb, which keeps in-frame sequences with V and J called. Part of the clones is missing from these tables; in studies checked, under half for an unresolved V gene and the rest for unknown reasons. V and J calls plus clone size are reproduced from that table; the DNA served to infer D and trimming. In this sample the table shows roughly 140,000 clones, about two thirds of which occur a single time. Roughly 4% of the sample lies in the top ten.

Results and caveats for the whole study, not just this receptor: When HLA alleles, especially DR and DQ, strongly co-occurred, TCR associations were difficult to assign to individual alleles. Cytomegalovirus status was reported to be diagnosed by the classifier with high specificity and sensitivity in both the original and validation cohorts. Some IMGT-functional V segments, including TRBV6-2 and TRBV6-3, could not be told apart with the 87-base-pair reads, so those segments were excluded. CMV serostatus was the only immune exposure information available for the cohort. Because counts were too low, 15 or so rarely observed V segments, including chromosome 9 orphons, were excluded from the earlier analysis of fewer than 650 of the donors. A few of the identified cytomegalovirus-associated TCR beta chains were confirmed in vitro to be specific for cytomegalovirus antigens. It was suggested by the authors that the approach could potentially be generalized to other disease states and immunological phenotypes. Linkage disequilibrium might explain the correlated functional status among segregating V segments, but an unknown experimental factor could not be ruled out. The sequencing pipeline was judged likely to have produced a cluster of highly shared sequence variants as a technical artifact. Sequencing depth was assumed to be roughly uniform across donors in the presence/absence analyses, though that assumption may not hold. According to a later analysis, TCR association rates differed among HLA loci, with DRB1 alleles showing the most associated TCRs and HLA-C alleles showing the fewest. A total of fewer than 200 TCR beta chains were listed by the study as associated with cytomegalovirus. In a later analysis, most CMV-associated TCR beta chains were found to appear HLA-restricted, with HLA associations seemingly driven largely by CMV exposure. This cohort had only TCR beta chains sequenced, and the lack of alpha or paired-chain data limited which features could be detected. A further reported finding was that TCR beta sequences accurately predicted the HLA-A and HLA-B alleles for most subjects in the first cohort. While some public TCRs were present in many individuals, most TCR sequences turned up only very rarely across donors. Because some donors lacked HLA typing at each locus, the association tests relied only on the typed subset. In an earlier analysis of approximately 590 of the donors, most TCR beta V segments appeared in productive rearrangements about 87% or about 30% of the time, broadly matching IMGT annotations. In a later analysis, several top co-occurrence clusters were reported to appear linked to parvovirus B19, influenza, CMV and Epstein-Barr virus. An association between a missense DCLRE1C variant and V-gene and J-gene trimming of TCR beta chains was found in a later genetic analysis and replicated in an independent cohort. According to a later genetic analysis, donors in an Asian-associated ancestry cluster had fewer N-insertions in productive TCRs than the approximately 700-donor mean. A later analysis associated around 16,000 TCR beta sequences with specific HLA alleles at a false discovery rate of 0.05. In a later analysis, HLA-associated TCR beta chains were found to be more clonally expanded and to have lower generation probabilities than equally common non-associated chains.

Recombination joined TRBV4-3 with TRBJ2-7; perhaps TRBD1 is the D gene, with 5 bases matching. Sequencing was done on a sample of PBMCs. The receptor was derived from a man between 60 and 70 years old in good health and CMV-seronegative. The CDR3 region has the sequence CASSQRRGYEQYF. Read as DNA, the sequence is TGCGCCAGCAGCCAAAGAAGGGGCTACGAGCAGTACTTC.